These 18 T cell receptor beta chains originate from one sample sequenced in a study of blood T cell repertoires in COVID-19. Profiling relied on immunoSEQ multiplex PCR, and the TCRdb table lists in-frame clones only, not all of them. The table lists about 160,000 clones, more than 65% of them singletons, with about 10% in the top ten. Sequencing used peripheral blood. All receptors derive from a woman older than 75 with active or convalescent COVID-19.

This sequence joins TRBV7-2 and TRBJ1-1; the match to TRBD1 covers 8 bases. Germline loops: CDR1 SGHTA, CDR2 FQGNSA. V was clipped by 4 bases and J by 4 bases; unmatched bases: 2. The CDR3 is 13 residues long. CDR3 nucleotides: TGTGCCAGCAGCTATACAGGGGGCACTGAAGCTTTCTTT. Translating it yields CASSYTGGTEAFF. The whole variable domain, remainder taken from reference TRBV7-2 and TRBJ1-1, is GAGVSQSPSNKVTEKGKDVELRCDPISGHTALYWYRQSLGQGLEFLIYFQGNSAPDKSGLPSDRFSAERTGGSVSTLTIQRTQQEDSAVYLCASSYTGGTEAFFGQGTRLTVV.

The gene calls are TRBV6-6 and TRBJ2-1, with 9 bases identical to TRBD2. The germline gives CDR1 MNHNY, CDR2 SVGAGI (reference sequence). V dropped 4 bases and J dropped 5; count of bases not matched to a gene: 6. The CDR3 contains 15 residues. This CDR3 is CASSSPSGNNNEQFF. In nucleotides, the CDR3 is TGTGCCAGCAGTTCCCCTAGCGGGAACAACAATGAGCAGTTCTTC.

The V call is TRBV6-5, the J call TRBJ1-6, with D possibly being TRBD1 (6 bases). CDR1 MNHEY and CDR2 SVGAGI come from the germline V gene. The CDR3 loop spans 16 amino acids. Trimming removed 2 bases from V and 2 bases from J, with 10 bases in between. CDR3 DNA: TGTGCCAGCAGTTACGGGGGGGCGACCTATAATTCACCCCTCCACTTT. As protein: CASSYGGATYNSPLHF.

This sequence joins TRBV5-4 and TRBJ1-1; D is ambiguous. The CDR3 has 13 residues. V lost 0 bases and J 3 bases, leaving 6 bases between the germline ends. Germline lookup yields CDR1 SGHNT and CDR2 YYREEE (reference sequence). The CDR3 nucleotides are TGTGCCAGCAGCTTGGCTCCTTACACTGAAGCTTTCTTT. Translating gives CASSLAPYTEAFF.

Points on this clone: This specimen includes other DNA sequences encoding the same CDR3. V is TRBV7-3 and J is TRBJ2-7; weak D call: TRBD2 (6 bases). This CDR3 is built from 13 residues. Germline-derived CDR1 and CDR2 are SGHTA and FQGTGA. V was cut by 4 bases and J by 4 bases, with 11 bases left in between. The CDR3 reads CASSSSGGYEQYF. The DNA of the CDR3 is TGTGCCAGCAGCTCGTCCGGGGGATACGAGCAGTACTTC.

The chain combines TRBV6-5 with TRBJ1-5, with TRBD1 as a possible D gene (5 bases). Deletions cut 6 bases from V and 0 bases from J, with 9 bases between. This CDR3 region has 14 residues. Germline lookup yields CDR1 MNHEY and CDR2 SVGAGI. The CDR3 here is CASRSTVSNQPQHF. DNA for the CDR3: TGTGCCAGCAGGTCGACAGTTAGCAATCAGCCCCAGCATTTT.

V gene TRBV28 combines with J gene TRBJ1-4; no reliable D call. This CDR3 region has 17 residues. The germline V and J ends were trimmed by 4 bases and 0 bases, with 15 bases remaining between them. Germline V gene lookup returns CDR1 MDHEN and CDR2 SYDVKM. The chain's CDR3 is CASSSPPFAATNEKLFF. The CDR3 bases are TGTGCCAGCAGTTCCCCACCTTTTGCGGCAACTAATGAAAAACTGTTTTTT.

V gene TRBV19 combines with J gene TRBJ2-1; 9 positions match TRBD1. The CDR3 totals 15 residues. Looked up from germline, CDR1 is LNHDA and CDR2 is SQIVND (reference sequence). V shed 7 bases, J shed 6 bases, and the junction held 10 bases outside the gene matches. CDR3 coding DNA: TGTGCCAGTACTATGATGGGACAGGGTCTCAATGAGCAGTTCTTC. This gives the protein CASTMMGQGLNEQFF.

J is TRBJ1-1 and V is TRBV18; no definite D call. Trimming pared 2 bases from V and 5 bases from J, leaving 12 bases between. The CDR3 spans 14 residues. Germline CDR1 is KGHSH and CDR2 is LQKENI. CDR3 protein: CASSPNSAGTEAFF. CDR3 sequence (DNA): TGTGCCAGCTCACCAAACTCGGCGGGGACTGAAGCTTTCTTT.

V usage is TRBV24-1 and J usage is TRBJ2-1, with TRBD2 matching over 12 bases. The ends lost 5 bases at V and 7 bases at J; junction bases unmatched: 2. This CDR3 contains 14 residues. Germline CDR1 KGHDR, CDR2 SFDVKD. CDR3 in amino acids: CATSGGLAGNEQFF. In nucleotides, the CDR3 is TGTGCCACCAGTGGCGGACTAGCGGGAAATGAGCAGTTCTTC.

The sample holds a few counts of this clone. The V gene is TRBV6-1, the J gene TRBJ2-7; TRBD1 matches at 7 bases. The CDR3 is 15 residues long. With V trimmed by 7 bases and J by 7 bases, 16 bases remained unmatched. Per the germline V gene, CDR1 is MNHNS and CDR2 is SASEGT. Here the CDR3 DNA reads TGTGCCAGCACCAAGGACAGGACTCTTTTGGTAGAGCAGTACTTC. It specifies CASTKDRTLLVEQYF.

The chain carries TRBV10-1 and TRBJ2-5; D is possibly TRBD2 (6 bases). Trimming stripped 3 bases from V and 5 bases from J, with 13 bases between. Germline assignment: CDR1 WNHNN and CDR2 SYGVQD (reference sequence). CDR3 length equals 14 residues. The DNA of the CDR3 is TGCGCCAGCAGTGAAGGAGGGGTTCGGGAGACCCAGTACTTC. It specifies CASSEGGVRETQYF.

V and J are TRBV5-1 and TRBJ2-1, with 8 bases lining up with TRBD2. This CDR3 has 15 residues. V lost 0 bases and J lost 8; bases outside the gene matches: 7. Germline-derived CDR1 and CDR2 are SGHRS and YFSETQ. CDR3 amino acids: CASSLAGRANYEQFF. The DNA for the CDR3 is TGCGCCAGCAGCTTGGCCGGGAGGGCCAACTATGAGCAGTTCTTC.

The rearrangement joins TRBV4-1 to TRBJ2-1; 11 nucleotides align to TRBD2. Germline V lookup: CDR1 MGHRA, CDR2 YSYEKL. The CDR3 is 16 amino acids. The J segment lost 7 bases and the V segment lost 1 base, leaving 6 bases of the junction unmatched. The DNA of the CDR3 is TGCGCCAGCAGCCAAGGGCCTAGCGGGAGGCCTAATGAGCAGTTCTTC. It is translated as CASSQGPSGRPNEQFF.

In its sample, this clone was seen once. This rearrangement joins TRBV30 to TRBJ2-2; 9 nucleotides agree with TRBD2. Germline CDR1 and CDR2: GTSNPN and SVGIG (reference sequence). CDR3 length: 15 amino acids. V was pared by 3 bases and J by 7 bases, with 9 bases of the junction left unmatched. Here the CDR3 DNA reads TGTGCCTGGAGAGGGATAGCGGGAGCATTCGGGGAGCTGTTTTTT. As protein: CAWRGIAGAFGELFF.

There are a few counts of this clone. The chain links TRBV6-5 to TRBJ1-1, with TRBD1 matching 7 bases. V was clipped by 11 bases and J by 6 bases; unmatched bases: 12. CDR3 length: 13 residues. Germline loops: CDR1 MNHEY, CDR2 SVGAGI. The CDR3 reads CAARGNLHAEAFF. DNA for the CDR3: TGTGCCGCCAGGGGGAACTTACATGCTGAAGCTTTCTTT.

In DNA, the CDR3 is TGCGCCAGCAGCTTGGGGCAGTCGACCGGGGAGCTGTTTTTT. Translated, it gives CASSLGQSTGELFF. V is TRBV5-1 and J is TRBJ2-2; the D is unclear. Germline V gene sequence: CDR1 SGHRS, CDR2 YFSETQ. V lost 0 bases and J lost 5, with 8 bases in between. The CDR3 covers 14 residues. The variable domain in full, completed from reference TRBV5-1 and TRBJ2-2, reads KAGVTQTPRYLIKTRGQQVTLSCSPISGHRSVSWYQQTPGQGLQFLFEYFSETQRNKGNFPGRFSGRQFSNSRSEMNVSTLELGDSALYLCASSLGQSTGELFFGEGSRLTVL.

The rearrangement joins TRBV7-9 to TRBJ2-4, with 10 bases matching TRBD2. Germline V gene lookup returns CDR1 SEHNR and CDR2 FQNEAQ (reference sequence). This CDR3 spans 14 amino acids. Trimming at V came to 5 bases and at J to 6 bases, leaving 4 bases not matched to a gene. The CDR3 region has the DNA TGTGCCAGCAGCCAGGGACTAGCGTTAAACATTCAGTACTTC. Amino acid sequence: CASSQGLALNIQYF. The full variable domain, rest sourced from reference TRBV7-9 and TRBJ2-4, is DTGVSQNPRHKITKRGQNVTFRCDPISEHNRLYWYRQTLGQGPEFLTYFQNEAQLEKSRLLSDRFSAERPKGSFSTLEIQRTEQGDSAMYLCASSQGLALNIQYFGAGTRLSVL.